This T cell receptor (beta chain) originates from a study of blood T cell repertoires in COVID-19. Study processing details: Quantification of nucleated cells was approximated via reference gene primer amplification. This table comes from immunoSEQ multiplex PCR, and its TCRdb copy is limited to in-frame clones, with some not included. The D gene and trimming were derived from the DNA, and the V and J assignments and clone size from that table. Of about 99,000 clones listed, 85% to 90% are singletons. In germline, CDR1 is LGHDT, CDR2 YNNKEL (reference sequence). CDR3 size: 13 residues. Between the trimmed V and J ends, which lost 8 bases and 4 bases, there was a span of 14 bases.

The chain links TRBV3-1 (or the pseudogene TRBV3-2) to TRBJ1-1; TRBD1 might be the D (6 bases). The sequence was obtained from an older woman in a cohort sampled during active or convalescent COVID-19. The sample comprised peripheral blood. DNA of the CDR3: TGTGCCAGCCGACGGGGAGGGGGCACTGAAGCTTTCTTT. As protein: CASRRGGGTEAFF.